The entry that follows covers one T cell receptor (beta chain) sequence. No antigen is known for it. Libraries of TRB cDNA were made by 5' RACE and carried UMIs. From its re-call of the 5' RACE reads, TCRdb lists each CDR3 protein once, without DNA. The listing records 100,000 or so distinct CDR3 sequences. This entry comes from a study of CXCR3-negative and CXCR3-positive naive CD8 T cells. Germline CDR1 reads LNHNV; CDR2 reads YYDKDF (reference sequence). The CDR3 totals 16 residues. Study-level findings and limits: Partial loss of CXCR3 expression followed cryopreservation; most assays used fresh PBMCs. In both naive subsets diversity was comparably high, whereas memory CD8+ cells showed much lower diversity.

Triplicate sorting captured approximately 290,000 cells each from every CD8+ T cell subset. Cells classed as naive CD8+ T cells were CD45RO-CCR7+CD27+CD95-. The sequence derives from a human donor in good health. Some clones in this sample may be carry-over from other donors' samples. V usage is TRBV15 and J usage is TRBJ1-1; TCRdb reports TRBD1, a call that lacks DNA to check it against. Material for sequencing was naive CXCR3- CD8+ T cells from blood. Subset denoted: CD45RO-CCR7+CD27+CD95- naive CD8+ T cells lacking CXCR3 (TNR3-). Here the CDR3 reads CATSRVGNWADTEAFF.